The 26 T cell receptor beta chains in this list originate from one sample, sequenced in a study of T cells expressing NK-cell markers. Following a re-call of the 5' RACE reads, TCRdb has one entry per CDR3 protein and lacks DNA. The specimen's table records 300,000 to 500,000 distinct CDR3 sequences. The sample taken for sequencing was blood T cells: a sorted CD56 or NKG2C T cell subset, CD4+ or CD8+ T cells, or bulk PBMC T cells (not recorded which). The source is a woman between 50 and 59 years old in good health.

The V gene is TRBV11-1, the J gene TRBJ2-3; the TRBD1 assignment by TCRdb is unverifiable without DNA. The CDR3 runs to 13 residues. Germline CDR1 and CDR2: SGHAT and FQDESV (reference sequence). The CDR3 is CASSSRGRDTQYF.

J is TRBJ2-3 and V is TRBV4-2. The CDR3 has 16 residues. Germline CDR1 and CDR2: LGHNA and YNFKEQ. The CDR3 here is CASRAFFDIGTDTQYF.

The chain's CDR3 is CASSIGPAKGTEAFF. V is TRBV19 and J is TRBJ1-1; absent DNA, TCRdb's TRBD1 call cannot be checked. Germline lookup yields CDR1 LNHDA and CDR2 SQIVND (reference sequence). The CDR3 spans 15 residues.

The gene calls are TRBV5-1 and TRBJ2-7. Germline CDR1 reads SGHRS; CDR2 reads YFSETQ. The CDR3 is 19 amino acids. Here the CDR3 reads CASSLITRAIGKRSDEQYF.

The chain is built from TRBV28 and TRBJ2-7. This CDR3 is 13 amino acids long. Germline CDR1 is MDHEN and CDR2 is SYDVKM. The CDR3 reads CAIYKRSSYEQYF.

V gene TRBV7-9 combines with J gene TRBJ2-3. The CDR3 spans 13 residues. The germline V gene encodes CDR1 SEHNR and CDR2 FQNEAQ (reference sequence). This CDR3 is CASSRPGTPLQYF.

This chain links TRBV5-1 with TRBJ2-1; TCRdb designates TRBD2, a call that cannot be tested without DNA. CDR3 length equals 15 residues. CDR1 SGHRS and CDR2 YFSETQ come from the germline V gene. The CDR3 loop reads CASSANSGIPNEQFF. The variable domain in full, completed from reference TRBV5-1 and TRBJ2-1, reads KAGVTQTPRYLIKTRGQQVTLSCSPISGHRSVSWYQQTPGQGLQFLFEYFSETQRNKGNFPGRFSGRQFSNSRSEMNVSTLELGDSALYLCASSANSGIPNEQFFGPGTRLTVL.

V and J are TRBV11-1 and TRBJ2-1; TCRdb lists TRBD1, though no DNA is available to test this call. The germline V gene has CDR1 SGHAT and CDR2 FQDESV (reference sequence). CDR3 length equals 14 residues. The CDR3 sequence: CASSRDRVYNEQFF. Complete variable domain (other parts from reference TRBV11-1 and TRBJ2-1): EAEVAQSPRYKITEKSQAVAFWCDPISGHATLYWYRQILGQGPELLVQFQDESVVDDSQLPKDRFSAERLKGVDSTLKIQPAELGDSAMYLCASSRDRVYNEQFFGPGTRLTVL.

The V gene is TRBV5-1, the J gene TRBJ2-3; TCRdb designates TRBD2, a call that cannot be tested without DNA. Germline V CDR1 and CDR2: SGHRS, YFSETQ. CDR3 length equals 15 residues. The CDR3 sequence: CASSFLAGVTDTQYF.

The rearrangement uses TRBV3-1 and TRBJ2-3; TCRdb lists TRBD1, though no DNA is available to test this call. This CDR3 comprises 16 residues. Germline V gene lookup returns CDR1 LGHDT and CDR2 YNNKEL (reference sequence). The CDR3: CASSQADRGLTDTQYF.

The V call is TRBV5-1, the J call TRBJ2-3; the TCRdb D gene call, TRBD1, has no DNA to confirm it. The V gene's germline CDR1 is SGHRS and CDR2 YFSETQ. The length of the CDR3 is 15 residues. The CDR3 loop reads CASSFGNSGADTQYF.

The J gene is TRBJ1-5, the V gene TRBV27. The CDR3 has 14 amino acids. CDR1 is MNHEY, CDR2 SMNVEV, per germline (reference sequence). CDR3 in amino acids: CASSSGGPNQPQHF.

The V gene is TRBV25-1, the J gene TRBJ2-2; TCRdb names TRBD2, which stays unverified in the absence of DNA. The V gene's germline CDR1 is MGHDK and CDR2 SYGVNS. The CDR3 consists of 15 residues. CDR3 loop: CASSEWPSTTGELFF.

The rearrangement uses TRBV28 and TRBJ2-3; TCRdb proposes TRBD2, but this gene call is untestable without DNA. The CDR3 sequence is 16 residues long. CDR1 and CDR2 from the germline V gene are MDHEN and SYDVKM. This CDR3 reads CASSSRTSGVKDTQYF.

The chain has TRBV12-3 or TRBV12-4 and TRBJ1-4; TCRdb's D call of TRBD1 is untestable without DNA. This CDR3 comprises 13 residues. Here the CDR3 reads CASSNTRGEKLFF.

The chain combines TRBV6-1 with TRBJ1-4; TCRdb lists TRBD1, though no DNA is available to test this call. CDR3 length equals 15 residues. Germline V CDR1 and CDR2: MNHNS, SASEGT. The CDR3 loop reads CASTQGPGYNEKLFF.

The genes are TRBV5-1 and TRBJ2-2. CDR3 length: 17 amino acids. Germline lookup yields CDR1 SGHRS and CDR2 YFSETQ. Here the CDR3 reads CASSLAFSAVGSGELFF.

V and J are TRBV20-1 and TRBJ1-3; without DNA, the TCRdb call of TRBD1 cannot be checked. The CDR3 has 13 residues. Germline assignment: CDR1 DFQATT and CDR2 SNEGSKA (reference sequence). The CDR3 loop is CSARMTAGNTIYF.

V gene TRBV6-5 combines with J gene TRBJ2-1; the TRBD1 assignment by TCRdb is unverifiable without DNA. The CDR3 runs to 13 residues. From germline, CDR1 is MNHEY and CDR2 SVGAGI. CDR3 region: CASSPPGVNEQFF.

V gene TRBV20-1 combines with J gene TRBJ2-2; TCRdb's D gene call, TRBD2, goes unchecked for lack of DNA. The germline V gene encodes CDR1 DFQATT and CDR2 SNEGSKA (reference sequence). The CDR3 has 18 residues. CDR3 sequence: CSAEGAGRTGRNTGELFF.

The rearrangement uses TRBV11-3 and TRBJ2-3; TCRdb's D gene call, TRBD2, goes unchecked for lack of DNA. This CDR3 is built from 16 residues. CDR1 SGHNT and CDR2 YENEEA come from the germline V gene. This chain's CDR3 is CASSLRDGPSTDTQYF.

The chain recombines TRBV6-5 with TRBJ2-1; the D call of TRBD2 rests on TCRdb alone, since no DNA is present to check it. The CDR3 length is 16 residues. Germline V gene lookup returns CDR1 MNHEY and CDR2 SVGAGI. Here the CDR3 reads CASSYSHGRTQNEQFF.

The chain uses TRBV4-1 and TRBJ1-2. The CDR3 loop spans 16 amino acids. Germline V gene sequence: CDR1 MGHRA, CDR2 YSYEKL. This CDR3 reads CASSQDNMRTLYGYTF.

The rearrangement joins TRBV20-1 to TRBJ1-2; TCRdb's D call of TRBD1 is untestable without DNA. The CDR3 spans 15 residues. Per germline, CDR1 DFQATT and CDR2 SNEGSKA (reference sequence). The CDR3 sequence: CSASPGTGGNYGYTF.

Here the CDR3 reads CASRWTGSGDEQFF. The rearrangement uses TRBV12-3 or TRBV12-4 and TRBJ2-1; TCRdb's D call, TRBD1, is unchecked because there is no DNA. The CDR3 contains 14 residues.

V gene TRBV11-3 combines with J gene TRBJ2-1. The CDR3 runs to 13 residues. Germline V gives CDR1 SGHNT, CDR2 YENEEA. The CDR3 sequence is CASRTSSNNEQFF.